The next 5 T cell receptor beta chains were all read from a single sample in a study of radiotherapy plus CTLA-4 blockade in lung cancer. Only in-frame clones appear in the TCRdb table, and some are missing; sequencing was by immunoSEQ multiplex PCR. This sample has 130,000 or so clones; about nine tenths occur once, and the top ten carry 6.9%. The sequencing here drew on peripheral blood, taken from a patient treated with radiotherapy plus ipilimumab. These receptor sequences come from a human donor with non-small cell lung cancer that progressed on radiotherapy plus ipilimumab.

Of note for this clone: Other DNA sequences in this sample translate to the same CDR3. The V and J genes are TRBV6-1 and TRBJ1-5; D unclear. CDR3 length: 14 amino acids. Germline-derived CDR1 and CDR2 are MNHNS and SASEGT. Trimming took off 0 bases at V and 4 bases at J, with 7 bases between the two ends. CDR3 coding DNA: TGTGCCAGCAGTGAAGCAGGGCCAAATCAGCCCCAGCATTTT. Encoded protein: CASSEAGPNQPQHF.

This chain links TRBV19 with TRBJ2-3; TRBD1 might be the D (6 bases). Germline V CDR1 and CDR2: LNHDA, SQIVND (reference sequence). Trimming removed 3 bases from V and 3 bases from J, with 13 bases in between. The CDR3 is 15 residues long. The CDR3 is CASSIDPGVTDTQYF. In DNA, the CDR3 is TGTGCCAGTAGTATTGACCCAGGGGTGACAGATACGCAGTATTTT.

The chain joins TRBV6-1 to TRBJ2-5; D is unresolved. The CDR3 has 12 amino acids. The germline V gene has CDR1 MNHNS and CDR2 SASEGT. V lost 5 bases, J lost 5 bases, and 9 bases lay in between. The CDR3 DNA follows: TGTGCCAGCAGTAACAGCGCGGAGACCCAGTACTTC. Translated: CASSNSAETQYF.

The CDR3 bases are TGTGCCAGCAGGTCCCAGACCCAAGAGACCCAGTACTTC. Its translation: CASRSQTQETQYF. The chain uses TRBV2 and TRBJ2-5; no reliable D call. The CDR3 runs 13 residues. V lost 6 bases, J lost 1 base, and 9 bases lay in between. Germline CDR1 reads SNHLY; CDR2 reads FYNNEI.

The V and J genes are TRBV4-1 and TRBJ2-1; D perhaps matches TRBD2 (5 bases). The CDR3 has 17 amino acids. V lost 3 bases to trimming and J lost 4 bases, with 19 bases between them. In germline, CDR1 is MGHRA, CDR2 YSYEKL. CDR3 sequence reads: CASSQGDGKGLYNEQFF. The CDR3 nucleotides read TGCGCCAGCAGCCAGGGAGACGGAAAAGGGCTTTACAATGAGCAGTTCTTC.